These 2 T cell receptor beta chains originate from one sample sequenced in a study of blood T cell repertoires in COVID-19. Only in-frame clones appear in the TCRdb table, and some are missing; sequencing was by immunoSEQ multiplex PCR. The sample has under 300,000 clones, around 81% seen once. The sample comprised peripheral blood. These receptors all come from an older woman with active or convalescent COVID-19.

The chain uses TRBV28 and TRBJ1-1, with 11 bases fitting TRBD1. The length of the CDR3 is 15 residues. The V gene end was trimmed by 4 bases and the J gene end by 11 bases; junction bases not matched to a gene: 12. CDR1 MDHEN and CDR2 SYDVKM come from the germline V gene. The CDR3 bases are TGTGCCAGCAGTTCCCTCCCTCGGGACAGGGGGGTTGCTTTCTTT. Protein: CASSSLPRDRGVAFF.

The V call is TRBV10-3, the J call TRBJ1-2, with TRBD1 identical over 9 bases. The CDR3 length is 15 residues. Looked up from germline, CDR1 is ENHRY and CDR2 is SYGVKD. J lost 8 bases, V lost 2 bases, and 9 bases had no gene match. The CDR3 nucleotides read TGTGCCATCAGTGAGGGGGACAGGGACCGGGGGGGCTACACCTTC. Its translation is CAISEGDRDRGGYTF.